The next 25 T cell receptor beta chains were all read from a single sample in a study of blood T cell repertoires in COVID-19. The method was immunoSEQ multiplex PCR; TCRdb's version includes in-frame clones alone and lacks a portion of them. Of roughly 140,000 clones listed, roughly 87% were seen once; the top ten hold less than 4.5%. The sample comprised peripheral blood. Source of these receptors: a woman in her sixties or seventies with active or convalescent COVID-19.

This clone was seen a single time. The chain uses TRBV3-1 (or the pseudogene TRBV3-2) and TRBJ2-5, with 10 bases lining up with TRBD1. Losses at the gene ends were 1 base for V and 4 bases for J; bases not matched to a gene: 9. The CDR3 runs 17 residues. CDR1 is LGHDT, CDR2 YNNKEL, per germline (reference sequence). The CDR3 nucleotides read TGTGCCAGCAGCCAAGTTTATGGGACAGGGGTGGGAGAGACCCAGTACTTC. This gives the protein CASSQVYGTGVGETQYF.

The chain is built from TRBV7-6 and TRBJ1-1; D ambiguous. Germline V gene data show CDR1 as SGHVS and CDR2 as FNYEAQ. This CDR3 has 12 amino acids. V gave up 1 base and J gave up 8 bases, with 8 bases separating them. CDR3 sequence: CASSLEGGEAFF. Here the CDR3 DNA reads TGTGCCAGCAGCTTAGAAGGAGGGGAAGCTTTCTTT.

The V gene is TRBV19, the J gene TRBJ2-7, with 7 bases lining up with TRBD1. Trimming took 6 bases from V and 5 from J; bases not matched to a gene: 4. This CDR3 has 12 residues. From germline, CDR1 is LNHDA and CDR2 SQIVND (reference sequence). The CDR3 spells CASRGGRHEQYF. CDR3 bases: TGTGCCAGTAGAGGGGGCCGCCACGAGCAGTACTTC.

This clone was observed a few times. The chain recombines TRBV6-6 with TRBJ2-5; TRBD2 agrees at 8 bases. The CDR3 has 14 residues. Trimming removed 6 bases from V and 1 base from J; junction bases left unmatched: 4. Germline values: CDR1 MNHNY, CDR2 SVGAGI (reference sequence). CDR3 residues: CASSSSGGQETQYF. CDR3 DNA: TGTGCCAGCAGCTCAAGCGGGGGCCAAGAGACCCAGTACTTC.

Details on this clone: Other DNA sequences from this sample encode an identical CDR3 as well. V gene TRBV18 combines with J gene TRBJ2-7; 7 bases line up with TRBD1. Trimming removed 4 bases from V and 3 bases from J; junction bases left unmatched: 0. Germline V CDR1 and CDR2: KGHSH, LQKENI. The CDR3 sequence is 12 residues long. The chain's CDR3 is CASSRQGYEQYF. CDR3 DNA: TGTGCCAGCTCACGACAGGGCTACGAGCAGTACTTC.

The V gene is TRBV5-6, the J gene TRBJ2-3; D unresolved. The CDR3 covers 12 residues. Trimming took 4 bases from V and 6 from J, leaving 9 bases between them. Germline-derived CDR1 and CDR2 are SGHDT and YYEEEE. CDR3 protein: CASSPLLDTQYF. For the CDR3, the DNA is TGTGCCAGCAGCCCCCTGTTGGATACGCAGTATTTT.

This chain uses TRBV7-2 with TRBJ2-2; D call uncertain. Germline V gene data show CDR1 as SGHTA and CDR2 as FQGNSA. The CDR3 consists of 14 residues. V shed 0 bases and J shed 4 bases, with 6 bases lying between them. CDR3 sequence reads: CASSLARRTGELFF. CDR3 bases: TGTGCCAGCAGCTTAGCGCGCCGCACCGGGGAGCTGTTTTTT.

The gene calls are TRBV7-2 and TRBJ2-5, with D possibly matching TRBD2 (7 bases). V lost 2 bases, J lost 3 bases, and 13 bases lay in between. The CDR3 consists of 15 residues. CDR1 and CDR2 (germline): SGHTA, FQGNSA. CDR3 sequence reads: CASSLRGGQEETQYF. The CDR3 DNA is TGTGCCAGCAGCTTAAGGGGGGGGCAAGAAGAGACCCAGTACTTC.

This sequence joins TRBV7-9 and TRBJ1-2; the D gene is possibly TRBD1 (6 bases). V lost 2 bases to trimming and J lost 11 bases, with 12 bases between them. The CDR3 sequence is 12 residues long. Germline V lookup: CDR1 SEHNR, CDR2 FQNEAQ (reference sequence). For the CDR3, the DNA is TGTGCCAGCAGCTTAAGCCAAAGGGGGTACACCTTC. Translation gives CASSLSQRGYTF.

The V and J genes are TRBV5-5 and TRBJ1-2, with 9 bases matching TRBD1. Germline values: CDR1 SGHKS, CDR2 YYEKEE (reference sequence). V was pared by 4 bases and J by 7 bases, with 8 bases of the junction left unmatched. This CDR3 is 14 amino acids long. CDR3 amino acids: CASSRDRVSGGYTF. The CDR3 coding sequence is TGTGCCAGCAGCCGGGACAGGGTCTCGGGTGGCTACACCTTC.

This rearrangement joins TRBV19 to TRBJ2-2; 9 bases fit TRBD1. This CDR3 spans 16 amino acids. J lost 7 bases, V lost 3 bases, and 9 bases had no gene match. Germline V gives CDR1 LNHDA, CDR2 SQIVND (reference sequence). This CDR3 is CASSIIMGQGGGELFF. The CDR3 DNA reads TGTGCCAGTAGTATCATCATGGGACAGGGAGGCGGGGAGCTGTTTTTT.

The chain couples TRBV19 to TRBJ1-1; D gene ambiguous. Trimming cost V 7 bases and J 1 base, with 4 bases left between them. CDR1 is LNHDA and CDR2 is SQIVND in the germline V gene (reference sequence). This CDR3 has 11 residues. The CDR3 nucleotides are TGTGCCAGTACCAGGAACACTGAAGCTTTCTTT. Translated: CASTRNTEAFF.

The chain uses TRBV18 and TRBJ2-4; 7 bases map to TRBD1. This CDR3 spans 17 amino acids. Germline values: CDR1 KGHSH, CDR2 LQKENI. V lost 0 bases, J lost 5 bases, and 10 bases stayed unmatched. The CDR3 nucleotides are TGTGCCAGCTCACCACCGACAGGGACCCAAGTGGAAAACATTCAGTACTTC. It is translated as CASSPPTGTQVENIQYF.

CDR3 nucleotide sequence: TGTGCCAGCAGTGAGTCAGGGCGGCAGCCCCAGCATTTT. Translation: CASSESGRQPQHF. The rearrangement links TRBV25-1 to TRBJ1-5; tentatively, D is TRBD1 (5 bases). V gave up 3 bases and J gave up 7 bases, with 10 bases separating them. Per germline, CDR1 MGHDK and CDR2 SYGVNS. CDR3 length equals 13 residues.

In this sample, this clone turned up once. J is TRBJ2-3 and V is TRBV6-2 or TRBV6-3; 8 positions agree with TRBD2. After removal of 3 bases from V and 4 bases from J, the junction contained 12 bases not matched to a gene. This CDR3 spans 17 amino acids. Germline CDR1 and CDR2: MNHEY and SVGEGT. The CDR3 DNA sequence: TGTGCCAGCAGTTATCCTCTCGGGGGGGCTGACTCAGATACGCAGTATTTT. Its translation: CASSYPLGGADSDTQYF.

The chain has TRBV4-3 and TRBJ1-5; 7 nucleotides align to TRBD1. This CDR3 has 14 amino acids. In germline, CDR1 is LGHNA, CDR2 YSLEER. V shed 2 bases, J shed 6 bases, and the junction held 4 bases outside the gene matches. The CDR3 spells CASSQNRGTQPQHF. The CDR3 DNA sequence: TGCGCCAGCAGCCAAAACAGGGGCACTCAGCCCCAGCATTTT.

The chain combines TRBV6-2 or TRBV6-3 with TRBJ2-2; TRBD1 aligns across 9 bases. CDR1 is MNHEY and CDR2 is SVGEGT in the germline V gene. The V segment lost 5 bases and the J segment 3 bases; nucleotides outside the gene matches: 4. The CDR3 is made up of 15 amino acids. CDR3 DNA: TGTGCCAGCAGTCGACAGGGGGGTTACACCGGGGAGCTGTTTTTT. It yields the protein CASSRQGGYTGELFF.

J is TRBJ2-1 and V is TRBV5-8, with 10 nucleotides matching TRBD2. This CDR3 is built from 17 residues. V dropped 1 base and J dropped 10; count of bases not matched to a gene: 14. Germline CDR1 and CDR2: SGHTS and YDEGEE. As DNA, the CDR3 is TGTGCCAGCAGCTTGCTGATATTCTTAGCGGGGGGACGAGAGCAGTTCTTC. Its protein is CASSLLIFLAGGREQFF.

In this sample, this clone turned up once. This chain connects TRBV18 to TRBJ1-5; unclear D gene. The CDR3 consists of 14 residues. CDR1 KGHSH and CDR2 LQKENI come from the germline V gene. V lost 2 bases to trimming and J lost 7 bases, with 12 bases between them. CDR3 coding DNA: TGTGCCAGCTCACCAAATGAGGCCAGACAGCCCCAGCATTTT. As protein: CASSPNEARQPQHF.

CDR3 in amino acids: CASSHGGVTYEQYF. The CDR3 DNA sequence: TGTGCCAGCAGCCACGGGGGAGTTACCTACGAGCAGTACTTC. This chain links TRBV7-2 with TRBJ2-7, with D possibly TRBD2 on 6 matching bases. The CDR3 has 14 residues. V was pared by 5 bases and J by 2 bases, with 13 bases between. Germline lookup yields CDR1 SGHTA and CDR2 FQGNSA.

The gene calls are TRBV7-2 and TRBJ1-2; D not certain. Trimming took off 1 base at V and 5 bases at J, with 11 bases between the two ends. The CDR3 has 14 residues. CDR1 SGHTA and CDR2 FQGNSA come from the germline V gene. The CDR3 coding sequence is TGTGCCAGCAGCTTAGGTGAGGGCCTATATGGCTACACCTTC. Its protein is CASSLGEGLYGYTF.

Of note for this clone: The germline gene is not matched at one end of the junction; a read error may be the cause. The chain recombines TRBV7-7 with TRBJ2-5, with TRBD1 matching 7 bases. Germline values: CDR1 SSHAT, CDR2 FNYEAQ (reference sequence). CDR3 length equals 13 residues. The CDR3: CASSRGWEETQYF. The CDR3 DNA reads TGTGCTAGCAGCAGGGGGTGGGAAGAGACCCAGTACTTC. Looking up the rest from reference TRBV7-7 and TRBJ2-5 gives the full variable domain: GAGVSQSPRYKVTKRGQDVTLRCDPISSHATLYWYQQALGQGPEFLTYFNYEAQPDKSGLPSDRFSAERPEGSISTLTIQRTEQRDSAMYRCASSRGWEETQYFGPGTRLLVL.

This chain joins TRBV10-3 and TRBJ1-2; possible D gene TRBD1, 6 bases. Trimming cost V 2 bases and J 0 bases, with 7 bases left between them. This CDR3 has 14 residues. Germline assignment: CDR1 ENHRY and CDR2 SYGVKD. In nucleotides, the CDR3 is TGTGCCATCAGTGAGGGACAGACTAACTATGGCTACACCTTC. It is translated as CAISEGQTNYGYTF.

The CDR3 bases are TGCAGCGTTCTCCTAAACACTGAAGCTTTCTTT. It codes for CSVLLNTEAFF. The chain links TRBV29-1 to TRBJ1-1, with D hard to call. Germline CDR1 is SQVTM and CDR2 is ANQGSEA. The CDR3 loop spans 11 amino acids. Trimming left V 5 bases short and J 2 bases short, with 6 bases between.

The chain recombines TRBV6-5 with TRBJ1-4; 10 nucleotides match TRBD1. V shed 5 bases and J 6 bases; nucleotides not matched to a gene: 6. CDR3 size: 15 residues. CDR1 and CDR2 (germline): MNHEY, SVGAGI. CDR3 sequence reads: CASSNDRGRYEKLFF. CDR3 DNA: TGTGCCAGCAGTAACGACAGGGGGCGTTATGAAAAACTGTTTTTT.